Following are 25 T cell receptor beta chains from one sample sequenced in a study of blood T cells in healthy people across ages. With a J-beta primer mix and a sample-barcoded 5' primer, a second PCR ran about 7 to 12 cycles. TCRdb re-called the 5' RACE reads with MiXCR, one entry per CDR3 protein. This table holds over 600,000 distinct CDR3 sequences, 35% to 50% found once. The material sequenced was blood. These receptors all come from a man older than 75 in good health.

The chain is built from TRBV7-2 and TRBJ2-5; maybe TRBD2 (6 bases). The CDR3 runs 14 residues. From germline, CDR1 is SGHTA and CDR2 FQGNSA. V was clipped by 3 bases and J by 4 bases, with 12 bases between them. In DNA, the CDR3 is TGTGCCAGCAGCTTGACTAGTGTTCCAGAGACCCAGTACTTC. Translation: CASSLTSVPETQYF.

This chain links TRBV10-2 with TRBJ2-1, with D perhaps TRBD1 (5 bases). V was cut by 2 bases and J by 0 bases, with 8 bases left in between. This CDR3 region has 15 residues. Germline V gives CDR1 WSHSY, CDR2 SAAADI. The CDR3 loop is CASSEQGRSYNEQFF. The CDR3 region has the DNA TGCGCCAGCAGTGAGCAGGGTCGCTCCTACAATGAGCAGTTCTTC.

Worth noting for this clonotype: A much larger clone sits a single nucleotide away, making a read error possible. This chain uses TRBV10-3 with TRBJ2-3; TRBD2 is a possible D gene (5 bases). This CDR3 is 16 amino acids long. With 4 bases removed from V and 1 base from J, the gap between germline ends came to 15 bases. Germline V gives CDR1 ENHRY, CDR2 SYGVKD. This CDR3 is CAISGRDLAGTDTQYF. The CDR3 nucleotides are TGTGCCATCAGTGGCCGGGATTTGGCTGGCACAGATACGCAGTATTTT.

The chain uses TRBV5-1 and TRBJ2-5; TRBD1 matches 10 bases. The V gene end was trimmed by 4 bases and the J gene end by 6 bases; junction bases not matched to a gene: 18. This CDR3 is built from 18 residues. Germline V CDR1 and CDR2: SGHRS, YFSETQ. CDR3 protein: CASSDRRPGQGMRKTQYF. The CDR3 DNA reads TGCGCCAGCAGCGACCGAAGACCGGGACAGGGGATGAGAAAGACCCAGTACTTC.

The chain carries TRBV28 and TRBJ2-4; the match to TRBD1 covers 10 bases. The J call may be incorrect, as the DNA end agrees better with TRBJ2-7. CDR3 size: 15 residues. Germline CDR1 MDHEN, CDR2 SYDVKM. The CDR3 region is CASSPPGQGIHEQYF. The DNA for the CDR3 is TGTGCCAGCAGTCCCCCGGGACAGGGGATCCACGAGCAGTACTTC.

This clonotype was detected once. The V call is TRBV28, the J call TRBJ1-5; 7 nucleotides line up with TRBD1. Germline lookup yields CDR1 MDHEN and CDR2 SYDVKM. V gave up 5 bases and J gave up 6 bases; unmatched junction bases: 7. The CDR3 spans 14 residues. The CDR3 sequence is CASSLDRVIQPQHF. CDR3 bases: TGTGCCAGCAGTCTCGACAGGGTGATTCAGCCCCAGCATTTT.

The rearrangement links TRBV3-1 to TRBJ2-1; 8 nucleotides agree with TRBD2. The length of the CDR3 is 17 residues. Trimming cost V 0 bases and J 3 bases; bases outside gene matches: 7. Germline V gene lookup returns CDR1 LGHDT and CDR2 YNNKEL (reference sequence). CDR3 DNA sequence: TGTGCCAGCAGCCAAGATACGGCTAGCGGGCTCTACAATGAGCAGTTCTTC. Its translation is CASSQDTASGLYNEQFF.

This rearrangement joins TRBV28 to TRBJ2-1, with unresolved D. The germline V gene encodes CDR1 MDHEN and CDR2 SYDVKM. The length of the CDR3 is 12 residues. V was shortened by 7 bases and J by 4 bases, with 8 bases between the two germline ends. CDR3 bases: TGTGCCAGCACCACCCGTTACAATGAGCAGTTCTTC. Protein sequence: CASTTRYNEQFF. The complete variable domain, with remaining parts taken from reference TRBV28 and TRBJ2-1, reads DVKVTQSSRYLVKRTGEKVFLECVQDMDHENMFWYRQDPGLGLRLIYFSYDVKMKEKGDIPEGYSVSREKKERFSLILESASTNQTSMYLCASTTRYNEQFFGPGTRLTVL.

The CDR3 sequence is CAGRRQGTGYTF. The CDR3, as DNA: TGTGCCGGGCGGAGACAGGGTACGGGCTACACCTTC. This chain uses TRBV28 with TRBJ1-2; 7 positions match TRBD1. V was clipped by 11 bases and J by 8 bases; unmatched bases: 11. This CDR3 comprises 12 residues. Germline V gene lookup returns CDR1 MDHEN and CDR2 SYDVKM.

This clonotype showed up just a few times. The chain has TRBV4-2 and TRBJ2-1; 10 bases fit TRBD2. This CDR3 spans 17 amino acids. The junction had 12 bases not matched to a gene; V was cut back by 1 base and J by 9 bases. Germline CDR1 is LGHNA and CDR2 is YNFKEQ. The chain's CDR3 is CASSQVVASGSSIEQFF. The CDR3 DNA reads TGTGCCAGCAGCCAAGTAGTGGCTAGCGGGAGTTCCATTGAGCAGTTCTTC.

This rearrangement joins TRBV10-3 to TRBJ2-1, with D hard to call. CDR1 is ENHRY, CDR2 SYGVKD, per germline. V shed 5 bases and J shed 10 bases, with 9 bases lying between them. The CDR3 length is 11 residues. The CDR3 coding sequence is TGTGCCATCAGTCTTTCGACGGAGCAGTTCTTC. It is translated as CAISLSTEQFF.

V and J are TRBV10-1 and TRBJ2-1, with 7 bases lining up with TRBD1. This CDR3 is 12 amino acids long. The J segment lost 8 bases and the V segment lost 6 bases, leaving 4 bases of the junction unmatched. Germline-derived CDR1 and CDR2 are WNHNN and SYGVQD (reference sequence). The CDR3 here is CASSSGQDEQFF. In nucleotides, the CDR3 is TGCGCCAGCAGCTCAGGACAGGATGAGCAGTTCTTC.

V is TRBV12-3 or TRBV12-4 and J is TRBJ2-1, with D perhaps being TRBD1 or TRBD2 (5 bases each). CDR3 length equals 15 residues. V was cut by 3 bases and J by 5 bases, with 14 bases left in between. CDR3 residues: CASSLRGWGDNEQFF. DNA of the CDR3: TGTGCCAGCAGTTTGAGGGGCTGGGGAGACAATGAGCAGTTCTTC.

CDR3 protein: CASSDRGAGLFILQYF. CDR3 sequence (DNA): TGTGCCAGCAGTGACAGGGGCGCTGGACTATTCATACTGCAGTATTTT. The chain has TRBV2 and TRBJ2-3; D is possibly TRBD1 or TRBD2 (6 bases each). Germline assignment: CDR1 SNHLY and CDR2 FYNNEI. The CDR3 contains 16 residues. Trimming shortened V by 3 bases and J by 11 bases, and 24 bases separated the two germline ends.

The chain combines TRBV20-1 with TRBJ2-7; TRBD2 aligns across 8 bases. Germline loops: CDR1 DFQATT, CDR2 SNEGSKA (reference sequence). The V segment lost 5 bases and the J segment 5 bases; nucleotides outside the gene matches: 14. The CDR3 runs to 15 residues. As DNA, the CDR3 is TGCAGTGCTGGGATGGGGGGACTAGAGTCTCACGAGCAGTACTTC. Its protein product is CSAGMGGLESHEQYF.

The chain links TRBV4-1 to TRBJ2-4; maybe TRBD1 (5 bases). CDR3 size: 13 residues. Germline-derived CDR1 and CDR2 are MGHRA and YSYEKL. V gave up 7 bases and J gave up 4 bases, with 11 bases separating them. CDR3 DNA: TGCGCCAGCAAAGGGGAAGATAAAAACATTCAGTACTTC. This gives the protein CASKGEDKNIQYF.

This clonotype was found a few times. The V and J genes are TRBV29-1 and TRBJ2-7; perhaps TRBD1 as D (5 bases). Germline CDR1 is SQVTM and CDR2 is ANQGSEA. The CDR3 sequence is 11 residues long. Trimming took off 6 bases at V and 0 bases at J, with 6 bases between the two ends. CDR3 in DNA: TGCAGCGTCACAGGCTCCTACGAGCAGTACTTC. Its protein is CSVTGSYEQYF.

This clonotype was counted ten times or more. The CDR3 DNA sequence: TGTGCCAGTAGTACTAGCGGGGATAGCTTCAATGAGCAGTTCTTC. Translated: CASSTSGDSFNEQFF. The V and J genes are TRBV19 and TRBJ2-1, with TRBD2 matching over 9 bases. CDR1 is LNHDA, CDR2 SQIVND, per germline (reference sequence). V lost 4 bases to trimming and J lost 6 bases; unmatched junction nucleotides: 7. This CDR3 spans 15 amino acids.

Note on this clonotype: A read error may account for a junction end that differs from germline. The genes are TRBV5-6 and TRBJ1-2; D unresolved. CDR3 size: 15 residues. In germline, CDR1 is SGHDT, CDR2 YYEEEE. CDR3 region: CASSLFPPGNYGYAF. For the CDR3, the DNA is TGTGCCAGCAGCTTGTTCCCGCCTGGGAACTATGGCTACGCCTTC.

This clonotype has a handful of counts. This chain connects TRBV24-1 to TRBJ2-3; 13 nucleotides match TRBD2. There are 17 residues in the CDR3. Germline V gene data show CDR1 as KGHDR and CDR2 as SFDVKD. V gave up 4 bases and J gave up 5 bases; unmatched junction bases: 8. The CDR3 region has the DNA TGTGCCACCAGTGACCCCTCGGGACTAGCGGGGATAGATACGCAGTATTTT. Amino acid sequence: CATSDPSGLAGIDTQYF.

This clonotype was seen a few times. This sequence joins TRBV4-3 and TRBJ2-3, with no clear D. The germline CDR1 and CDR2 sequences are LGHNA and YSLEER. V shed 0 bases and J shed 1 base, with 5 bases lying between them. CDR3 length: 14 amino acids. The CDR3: CASSQETGTDTQYF. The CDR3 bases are TGCGCCAGCAGCCAAGAGACTGGCACAGATACGCAGTATTTT.

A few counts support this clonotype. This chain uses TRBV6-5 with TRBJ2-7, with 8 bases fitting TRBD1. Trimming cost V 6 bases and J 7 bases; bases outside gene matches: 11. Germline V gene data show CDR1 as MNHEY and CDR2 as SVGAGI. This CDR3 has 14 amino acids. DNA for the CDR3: TGTGCCAGCAGCCTTGACAGGGGTGTTGGGGAGCAGTACTTC. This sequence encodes CASSLDRGVGEQYF.

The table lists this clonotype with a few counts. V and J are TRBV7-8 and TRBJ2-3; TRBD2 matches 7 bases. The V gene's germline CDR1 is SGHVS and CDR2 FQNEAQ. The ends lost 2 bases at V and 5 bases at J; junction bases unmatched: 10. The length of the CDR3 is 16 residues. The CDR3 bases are TGTGCCAGCAGCTTACGAGCGGGACCCCGCGGAGATACGCAGTATTTT. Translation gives CASSLRAGPRGDTQYF. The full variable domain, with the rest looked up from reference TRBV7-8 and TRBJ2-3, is GAGVSQSPRYKVAKRGQDVALRCDPISGHVSLFWYQQALGQGPEFLTYFQNEAQLDKSGLPSDRFFAERPEGSVSTLKIQRTQQEDSAVYLCASSLRAGPRGDTQYFGPGTRLTVL.

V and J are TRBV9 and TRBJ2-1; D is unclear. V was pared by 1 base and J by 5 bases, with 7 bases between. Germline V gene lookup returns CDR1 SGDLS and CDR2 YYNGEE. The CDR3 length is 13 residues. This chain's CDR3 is CASSVLTDNEQFF. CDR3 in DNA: TGTGCCAGCAGCGTACTAACAGACAATGAGCAGTTCTTC.

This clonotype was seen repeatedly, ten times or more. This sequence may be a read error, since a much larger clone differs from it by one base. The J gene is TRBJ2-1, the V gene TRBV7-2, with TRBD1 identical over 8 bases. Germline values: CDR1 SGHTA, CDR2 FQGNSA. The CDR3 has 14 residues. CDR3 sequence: CASSVAAGGYEQFF. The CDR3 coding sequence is TGTGCCAGCAGCGTAGCGGCAGGGGGCTATGAGCAGTTCTTC. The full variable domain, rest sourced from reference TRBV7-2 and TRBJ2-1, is GAGVSQSPSNKVTEKGKDVELRCDPISGHTALYWYRQSLGQGLEFLIYFQGNSAPDKSGLPSDRFSAERTGGSVSTLTIQRTQQEDSAVYLCASSVAAGGYEQFFGPGTRLTVL.